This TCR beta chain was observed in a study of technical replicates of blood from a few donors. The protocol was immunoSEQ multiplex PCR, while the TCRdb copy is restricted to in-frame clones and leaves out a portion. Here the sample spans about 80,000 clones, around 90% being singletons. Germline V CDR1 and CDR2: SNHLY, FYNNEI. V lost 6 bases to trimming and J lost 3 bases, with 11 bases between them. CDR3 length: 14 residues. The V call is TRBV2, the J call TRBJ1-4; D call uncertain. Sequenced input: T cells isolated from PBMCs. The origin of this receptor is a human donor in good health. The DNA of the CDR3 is TGTGCCAGCAGGGAGGAAACATCTAATGAAAAACTGTTTTTT. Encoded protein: CASREETSNEKLFF.